This T cell receptor beta chain came from a study of T cells after yellow fever vaccination. In the study overall: Preparation of fractions with low cell numbers was performed using SMART-Seq v4 Ultra Low Input. General study points: Booster samples showed a return of most primary-vaccination clones (roughly 95% CD4, approximately 85% CD8).

5'RACE template switching added a universal primer site and UMIs to TCR cDNA. Via MiXCR, TCRdb re-called the 5' RACE reads, giving one row per CDR3 protein. This sample yields about 580,000 distinct CDR3 sequences, of which about a sixth are seen a single time; around 15% belongs to the top ten. Germline V lookup: CDR1 SNHLY, CDR2 FYNNEI. J was trimmed by 2 bases and V by 3 bases; bases with no gene match: 0. CDR3 size: 13 residues. This clonotype was picked up many times. Its specificity is unknown. Sequenced material: PBMCs, taken 5 to 6 days after the first yellow fever vaccination. The source of this sequence is a man aged 18-30 years who received the YFV17D yellow fever vaccine. This chain uses TRBV2 with TRBJ2-7, with 8 positions matching TRBD1. The CDR3 nucleotides are TGTGCCAGCAGTGAGGACAGGGCCTACGAGCAGTACTTC. Its translation is CASSEDRAYEQYF.